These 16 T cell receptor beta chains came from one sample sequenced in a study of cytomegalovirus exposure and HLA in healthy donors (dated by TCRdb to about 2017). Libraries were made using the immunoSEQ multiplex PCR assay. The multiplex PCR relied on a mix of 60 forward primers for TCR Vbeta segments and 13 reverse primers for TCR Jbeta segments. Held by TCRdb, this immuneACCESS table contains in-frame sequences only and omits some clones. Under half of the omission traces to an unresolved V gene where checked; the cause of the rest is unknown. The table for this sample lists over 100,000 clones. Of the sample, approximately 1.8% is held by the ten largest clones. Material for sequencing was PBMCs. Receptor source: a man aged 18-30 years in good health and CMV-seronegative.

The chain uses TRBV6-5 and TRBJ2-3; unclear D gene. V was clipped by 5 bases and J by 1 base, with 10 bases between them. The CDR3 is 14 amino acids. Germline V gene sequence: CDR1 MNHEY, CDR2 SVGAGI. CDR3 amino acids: CASSPGLGTDTQYF. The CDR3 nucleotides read TGTGCCAGCAGTCCAGGCTTGGGCACAGATACGCAGTATTTT.

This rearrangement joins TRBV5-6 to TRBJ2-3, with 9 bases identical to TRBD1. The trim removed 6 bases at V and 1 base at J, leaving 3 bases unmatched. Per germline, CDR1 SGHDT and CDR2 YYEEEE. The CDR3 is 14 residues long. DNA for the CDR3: TGTGCCAGCATTTGGGACAGGGGCACAGATACGCAGTATTTT. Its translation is CASIWDRGTDTQYF.

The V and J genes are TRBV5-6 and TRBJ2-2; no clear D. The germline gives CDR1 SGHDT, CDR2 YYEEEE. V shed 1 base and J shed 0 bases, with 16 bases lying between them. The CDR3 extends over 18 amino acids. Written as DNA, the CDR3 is TGTGCCAGCAGCTTGCTTTTTCATCCAAACACGAACACCGGGGAGCTGTTTTTT. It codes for CASSLLFHPNTNTGELFF.

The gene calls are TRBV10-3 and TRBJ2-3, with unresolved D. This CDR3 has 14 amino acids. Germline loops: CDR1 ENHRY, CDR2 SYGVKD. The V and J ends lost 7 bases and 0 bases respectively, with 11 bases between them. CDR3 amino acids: CAIINSTSTDTQYF. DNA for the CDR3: TGTGCCATCATTAATTCTACGAGCACAGATACGCAGTATTTT.

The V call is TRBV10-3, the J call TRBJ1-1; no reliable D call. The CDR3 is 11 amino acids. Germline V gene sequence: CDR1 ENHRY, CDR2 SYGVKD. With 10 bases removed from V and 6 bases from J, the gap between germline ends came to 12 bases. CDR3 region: CATRINSEAFF. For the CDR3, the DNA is TGTGCCACGCGAATAAACTCTGAAGCTTTCTTT.

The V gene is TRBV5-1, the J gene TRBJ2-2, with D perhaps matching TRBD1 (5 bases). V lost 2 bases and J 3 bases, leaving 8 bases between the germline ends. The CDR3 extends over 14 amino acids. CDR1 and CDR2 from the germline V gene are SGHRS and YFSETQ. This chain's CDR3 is CASSLLQDTGELFF. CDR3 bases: TGCGCCAGCAGCTTATTACAGGACACCGGGGAGCTGTTTTTT. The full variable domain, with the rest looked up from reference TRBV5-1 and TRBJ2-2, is KAGVTQTPRYLIKTRGQQVTLSCSPISGHRSVSWYQQTPGQGLQFLFEYFSETQRNKGNFPGRFSGRQFSNSRSEMNVSTLELGDSALYLCASSLLQDTGELFFGEGSRLTVL.

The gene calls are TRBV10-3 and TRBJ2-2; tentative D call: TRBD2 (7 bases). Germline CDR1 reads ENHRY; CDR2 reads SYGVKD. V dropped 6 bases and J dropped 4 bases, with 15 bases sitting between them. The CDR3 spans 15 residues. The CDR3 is CAIRGRGPVTGELFF. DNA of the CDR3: TGTGCCATCAGGGGGCGGGGGCCGGTCACCGGGGAGCTGTTTTTT.

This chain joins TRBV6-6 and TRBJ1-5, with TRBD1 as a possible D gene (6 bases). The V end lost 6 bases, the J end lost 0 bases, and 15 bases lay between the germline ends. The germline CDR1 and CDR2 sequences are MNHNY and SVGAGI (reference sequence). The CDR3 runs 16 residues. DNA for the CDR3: TGTGCCAGCAGGGACACAGGGAAAACTAGCAATCAGCCCCAGCATTTT. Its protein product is CASRDTGKTSNQPQHF.

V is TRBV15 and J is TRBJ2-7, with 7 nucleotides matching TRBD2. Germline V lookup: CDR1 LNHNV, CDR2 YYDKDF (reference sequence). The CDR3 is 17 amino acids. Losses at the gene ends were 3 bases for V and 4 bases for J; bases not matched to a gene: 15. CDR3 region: CATSRGGVDYKGYEQYF. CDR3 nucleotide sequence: TGTGCCACCAGCAGGGGGGGGGTGGACTATAAGGGTTACGAGCAGTACTTC. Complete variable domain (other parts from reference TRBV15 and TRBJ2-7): DAMVIQNPRYQVTQFGKPVTLSCSQTLNHNVMYWYQQKSSQAPKLLFHYYDKDFNNEADTPDNFQSRRPNTSFCFLDIRSPGLGDTAMYLCATSRGGVDYKGYEQYFGPGTRLTVT.

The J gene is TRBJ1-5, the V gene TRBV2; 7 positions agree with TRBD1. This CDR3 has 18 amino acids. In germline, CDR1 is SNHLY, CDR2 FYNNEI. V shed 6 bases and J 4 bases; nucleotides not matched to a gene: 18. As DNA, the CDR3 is TGTGCCAGCAGCGGCGGGACAGAACGAATCTGGATTAATCAGCCCCAGCATTTT. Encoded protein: CASSGGTERIWINQPQHF.

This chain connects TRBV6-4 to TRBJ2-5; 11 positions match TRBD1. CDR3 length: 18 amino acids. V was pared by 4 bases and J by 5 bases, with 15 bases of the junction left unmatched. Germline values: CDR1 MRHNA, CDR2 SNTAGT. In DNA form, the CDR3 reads TGTGCCAGCAGTGGGGGAAGGGACAGGGGGACGGGATGGGAGACCCAGTACTTC. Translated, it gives CASSGGRDRGTGWETQYF.

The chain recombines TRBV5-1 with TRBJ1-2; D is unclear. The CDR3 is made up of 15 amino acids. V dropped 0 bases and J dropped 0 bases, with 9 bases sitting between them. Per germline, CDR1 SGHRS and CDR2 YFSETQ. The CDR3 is CASSLAGASNYGYTF. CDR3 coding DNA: TGCGCCAGCAGCTTGGCGGGTGCCTCTAACTATGGCTACACCTTC. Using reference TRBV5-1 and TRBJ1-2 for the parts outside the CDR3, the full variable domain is KAGVTQTPRYLIKTRGQQVTLSCSPISGHRSVSWYQQTPGQGLQFLFEYFSETQRNKGNFPGRFSGRQFSNSRSEMNVSTLELGDSALYLCASSLAGASNYGYTFGSGTRLTVV.

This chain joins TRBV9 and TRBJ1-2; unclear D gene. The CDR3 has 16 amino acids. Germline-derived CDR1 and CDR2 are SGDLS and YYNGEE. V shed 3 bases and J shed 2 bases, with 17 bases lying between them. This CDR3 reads CASSAVTKTENYGYTF. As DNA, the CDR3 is TGTGCCAGCAGCGCCGTTACGAAGACGGAGAACTATGGCTACACCTTC.

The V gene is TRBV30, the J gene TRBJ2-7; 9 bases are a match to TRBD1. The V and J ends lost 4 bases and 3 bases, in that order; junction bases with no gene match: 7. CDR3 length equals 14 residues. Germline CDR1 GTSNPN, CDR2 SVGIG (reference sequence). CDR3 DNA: TGTGCCTGGATGGGAGGGGACAGGGTCTACGAGCAGTACTTC. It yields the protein CAWMGGDRVYEQYF.

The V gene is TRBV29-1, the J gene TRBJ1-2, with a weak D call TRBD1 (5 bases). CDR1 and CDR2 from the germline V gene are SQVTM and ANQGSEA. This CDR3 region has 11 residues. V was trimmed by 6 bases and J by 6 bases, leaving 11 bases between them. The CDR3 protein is CSVTAIHGYTF. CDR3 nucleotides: TGCAGCGTGACAGCCATACATGGCTACACCTTC.

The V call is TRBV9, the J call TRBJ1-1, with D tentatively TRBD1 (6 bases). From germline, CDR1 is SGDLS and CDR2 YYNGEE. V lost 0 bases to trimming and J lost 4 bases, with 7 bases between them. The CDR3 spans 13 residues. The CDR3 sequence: CASSVGRGTEAFF. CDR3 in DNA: TGTGCCAGCAGCGTAGGCAGGGGCACTGAAGCTTTCTTT.